The next 20 T cell receptor beta chains were all read from a single sample in a study of blood T cell repertoires in COVID-19. Some clones are missing from TCRdb's copy, which holds only in-frame ones; the method was immunoSEQ multiplex PCR. This table holds 130,000 to 150,000 clones, around 83% found once. The specimen sequenced was peripheral blood. The source is a human donor with acute or convalescent COVID-19. The donor label of this sample is uncertain.

A single count supports this clone. CDR3 sequence: CASSLSDRATNEQFF. The DNA for the CDR3 is TGCGCCAGCAGCTTGAGCGACAGGGCCACCAATGAGCAGTTCTTC. The chain uses TRBV5-1 and TRBJ2-1, with 7 bases lining up with TRBD1. CDR1 is SGHRS, CDR2 YFSETQ, per germline. V shed 1 base, J shed 6 bases, and the junction held 7 bases outside the gene matches. This CDR3 is 15 amino acids long.

This clone was counted once. V gene TRBV4-3 combines with J gene TRBJ1-1; D uncertain. Germline V gene lookup returns CDR1 LGHNA and CDR2 YSLEER. The ends were cut back, 1 base at V and 6 bases at J, with 9 bases in the middle. The CDR3 covers 13 residues. The CDR3 here is CASSQAMGAEAFF. The CDR3 region has the DNA TGCGCCAGCAGCCAAGCAATGGGCGCTGAAGCTTTCTTT.

The chain uses TRBV7-9 and TRBJ1-2, with 7 bases aligning to TRBD1. Germline loops: CDR1 SEHNR, CDR2 FQNEAQ (reference sequence). The length of the CDR3 is 18 residues. The CDR3 DNA reads TGTCTCCTCCGCCGCCTTACCGGGACAGCGCCTCAGAACTATGGCTACACCTTC. Translating it yields CLLRRLTGTAPQNYGYTF.

This rearrangement joins TRBV6-2 or TRBV6-3 to TRBJ1-1; the match to TRBD1 covers 9 bases. The CDR3 is 14 amino acids. Germline assignment: CDR1 MNHEY and CDR2 SVGEGT. Trimming removed 5 bases from V and 6 bases from J; junction bases left unmatched: 7. The CDR3 loop is CASSVQGALAEAFF. Written as DNA, the CDR3 is TGTGCCAGCAGTGTACAGGGGGCTCTCGCTGAAGCTTTCTTT.

The J gene is TRBJ2-1, the V gene TRBV6-5; D uncertain. The germline gives CDR1 MNHEY, CDR2 SVGAGI. V lost 6 bases and J 8 bases, leaving 8 bases between the germline ends. This CDR3 contains 11 residues. The CDR3 sequence is CASRRAHEQFF. DNA for the CDR3: TGTGCCAGCAGAAGAGCCCATGAGCAGTTCTTC.

J is TRBJ1-5 and V is TRBV24-1; 11 bases match TRBD1. Germline CDR1 KGHDR, CDR2 SFDVKD. The CDR3 loop spans 14 amino acids. Unmatched junction bases numbered 4, after V lost 4 bases and J lost 9 bases. The CDR3 region is CATSEGTGGLPQHF. CDR3 sequence (DNA): TGTGCCACCAGTGAAGGGACAGGGGGGTTGCCCCAGCATTTT.

The gene calls are TRBV27 and TRBJ1-6, with 7 bases aligning to TRBD1. Trimming cost V 2 bases and J 6 bases; bases outside gene matches: 7. The CDR3 is 16 amino acids. CDR1 is MNHEY and CDR2 is SMNVEV in the germline V gene (reference sequence). This CDR3 reads CASSLRYRGGNSPLHF. The DNA for the CDR3 is TGTGCCAGCAGTTTACGTTACAGGGGCGGTAATTCACCCCTCCACTTT.

This clone showed up just once. This chain uses TRBV5-5 with TRBJ2-7; possibly TRBD2 for D (6 bases). Germline V gene data show CDR1 as SGHKS and CDR2 as YYEKEE (reference sequence). The CDR3 has 15 amino acids. Trimming removed 1 base at V and 3 bases at J, with 14 bases between. The DNA for the CDR3 is TGTGCCAGCAGCTTGATCGGGGGAACACACTACGAGCAGTACTTC. Translation: CASSLIGGTHYEQYF.

This chain uses TRBV7-2 with TRBJ2-7, with 9 positions matching TRBD2. With 5 bases clipped from V and 2 bases from J, the junction kept 4 bases outside the gene matches. Germline V gene lookup returns CDR1 SGHTA and CDR2 FQGNSA. CDR3 length: 14 amino acids. CDR3 sequence: CASSPIAGAYEQYF. The DNA of the CDR3 is TGTGCCAGCAGCCCCATAGCGGGGGCCTACGAGCAGTACTTC.

The chain has TRBV11-2 and TRBJ2-5, with D possibly matching TRBD1 (6 bases). V was pared by 6 bases and J by 3 bases, with 17 bases between. There are 15 residues in the CDR3. The V gene's germline CDR1 is SGHAT and CDR2 FQNNGV. The CDR3 is CASSSDRDTEETQYF. CDR3 in DNA: TGTGCCAGCAGTTCTGACCGGGACACAGAAGAGACCCAGTACTTC.

This chain links TRBV7-2 with TRBJ1-5; 7 bases fit TRBD1. Germline V gene lookup returns CDR1 SGHTA and CDR2 FQGNSA. The V segment lost 1 base and the J segment 4 bases; nucleotides outside the gene matches: 4. The CDR3 consists of 15 residues. This CDR3 is CASSLVLGQNQPQHF. The CDR3 DNA is TGTGCCAGCAGCTTAGTTTTGGGACAGAATCAGCCCCAGCATTTT.

The chain links TRBV4-3 to TRBJ1-5, with 8 positions matching TRBD1. V trimming: 2 bases; J trimming: 8 bases; junction bases outside the gene matches: 8. This CDR3 has 15 residues. Germline V gives CDR1 LGHNA, CDR2 YSLEER. CDR3 residues: CASSQNSRGREPQHF. CDR3 in DNA: TGCGCCAGCAGCCAAAACTCCAGGGGGCGGGAGCCCCAGCATTTT.

The chain uses TRBV5-6 and TRBJ2-1, with 7 bases fitting TRBD2. The CDR3 loop spans 15 amino acids. In germline, CDR1 is SGHDT, CDR2 YYEEEE. The junction had 6 bases not matched to a gene; V was cut back by 2 bases and J by 4 bases. The CDR3 DNA reads as TGTGCCAGCAGCTTTTTGCCGGGGGGATACAATGAGCAGTTCTTC. Its protein is CASSFLPGGYNEQFF.

The genes are TRBV10-3 and TRBJ1-1, with 8 nucleotides matching TRBD1. CDR1 and CDR2 from the germline V gene are ENHRY and SYGVKD. CDR3 length: 17 amino acids. Trimming took 3 bases from V and 1 from J; bases not matched to a gene: 10. The CDR3 DNA sequence: TGTGCCATCAGTGACTCCGGACAGGGTTGGGAGAACACTGAAGCTTTCTTT. It translates to CAISDSGQGWENTEAFF.

This chain uses TRBV24-1 with TRBJ1-2, with 7 bases fitting TRBD1. The CDR3 spans 12 residues. V lost 3 bases, J lost 10 bases, and 4 bases stayed unmatched. Germline loops: CDR1 KGHDR, CDR2 SFDVKD. CDR3 in amino acids: CATSDETGVYTF. The CDR3 DNA follows: TGTGCCACCAGTGATGAAACAGGGGTCTACACCTTC.

The chain couples TRBV9 to TRBJ2-3; 7 nucleotides align to TRBD1. Germline V gene sequence: CDR1 SGDLS, CDR2 YYNGEE. V was pared by 5 bases and J by 0 bases, with 12 bases of the junction left unmatched. CDR3 size: 17 residues. The CDR3 reads CASSTTQGSTSTDTQYF. The CDR3 DNA follows: TGTGCCAGCAGTACGACACAGGGGAGCACTAGCACAGATACGCAGTATTTT.

The chain couples TRBV11-2 to TRBJ2-2; possible D gene TRBD1, 6 bases. V lost 0 bases and J lost 6, with 14 bases in between. The germline V gene encodes CDR1 SGHAT and CDR2 FQNNGV. This CDR3 contains 16 residues. Written as DNA, the CDR3 is TGTGCCAGCAGCTTAGAAAGGGGGATATTGGCCGGGGAGCTGTTTTTT. Translating it yields CASSLERGILAGELFF.

This sequence joins TRBV4-3 and TRBJ1-1; D is undetermined. Germline-derived CDR1 and CDR2 are LGHNA and YSLEER. The CDR3 runs to 13 residues. V lost 3 bases and J 0 bases, leaving 5 bases between the germline ends. The CDR3 is CASSQGMNTEAFF. The CDR3, as DNA: TGCGCCAGCAGCCAGGGCATGAACACTGAAGCTTTCTTT.

CDR3 sequence (DNA): TGTGCCAGCTCACTCCCGGGGGGTAGCAATCAGCCCCAGCATTTT. Its translation: CASSLPGGSNQPQHF. This chain uses TRBV18 with TRBJ1-5; perhaps TRBD1 as D (5 bases). CDR3 length equals 15 residues. Germline values: CDR1 KGHSH, CDR2 LQKENI. Trimming left V 4 bases short and J 0 bases short, with 10 bases between.

This clone was seen once. The chain employs TRBV2 and TRBJ2-1, with D perhaps TRBD2 (6 bases). The CDR3 runs 11 residues. CDR1 is SNHLY, CDR2 FYNNEI, per germline. Trimming cost V 6 bases and J 6 bases, with 6 bases left between them. CDR3 in DNA: TGTGCCAGCAGGGAGGGCAATGAGCAGTTCTTC. It is translated as CASREGNEQFF. The variable domain in full, completed from reference TRBV2 and TRBJ2-1, reads EPEVTQTPSHQVTQMGQEVILRCVPISNHLYFYWYRQILGQKVEFLVSFYNNEISEKSEIFDDQFSVERPDGSNFTLKIRSTKLEDSAMYFCASREGNEQFFGPGTRLTVL.